What follows is one T cell receptor (beta chain) and its context. Its antigen is unknown. No quality values exist for individual bases; no much larger clone is one base distant. Receptor amplification or capture employed the immunoSEQ multiplex PCR assay. A mixture of 60 forward primers for TCR Vbeta segments and 13 reverse primers for TCR Jbeta segments was used in the multiplex PCR. The CDR3 region of rearranged TCR beta genes was amplified from genomic DNA by a multiplex PCR assay. Amplified TCR beta libraries were sequenced as 87-base-pair reads on the Illumina HiSeq System. As for the original processing: In a later analysis, 77 million or so unique TCR beta chains were counted across the approximately 640 repertoires, and around 10 million of these chains were shared by at least two donors. A nearest-neighbor algorithm error-corrected the raw reads and collapsed the reads into unique sequences, merging closely related sequences to remove PCR and sequencing errors. To assign V, D and J gene segments, CDR3 sequences were aligned to IMGT reference sequences. For a sequence to be retained, a match of at least six nucleotides to both a V gene segment and a J gene segment was required. A rearrangement was called productive if the CDR3 had no stop codons and remained in frame with V and J, and every other rearrangement was called non-productive. CDR3 was defined according to IMGT convention as the region running from the second conserved V-encoded cysteine to the conserved J-encoded phenylalanine. The earlier analysis of 500 to 650 of the donors excluded any sequence lacking an unambiguous match to a single V gene segment. An earlier analysis of a few hundred of the donors called V segments functional above 56.7% productive rearrangements and segregating when the between-donor standard deviation exceeded 5%. A statistical classification framework was built for diagnosing cytomegalovirus status from the catalog of TCR beta chain sequences. A later analysis assigned V and J genes by comparing TCR nucleotide sequences with IMGT/GENE-DB human TR gene sequences. The TCRdist pipeline was used in a later analysis to assign CDR3 sequences and most-parsimonious VDJ recombination scenarios. In a later analysis, each TCR beta chain was defined by its CDR3 amino acid sequence together with its V-gene family, and reads without a unique V-gene family were excluded. In a later analysis, fewer than 650 highly shared, low-generation-probability nucleotide sequences were removed to address suspected cross-contamination and a sequencing artifact. In a later analysis, a clonal expansion index was calculated for each public chain from normalized within-repertoire ranks of inferred template counts. In a later analysis, generation probabilities were computed with a VDJ recombination model fitted to out-of-frame rearrangements, and the resulting probabilities were checked against IGoR. In a later analysis, TCR-TCR, TCR-HLA and TCR-CMV co-occurrence was scored with hypergeometric tests, and a repertoire-size bias correction was applied to TCR pairs. False discovery rates were estimated in a later analysis by permuting HLA or CMV assignments 20 times. In a later analysis, co-occurring TCRs were grouped using DBSCAN, and TCRdist sequence similarity was added for clustering within HLA-allele-positive subsets. For co-occurrence clustering, repertoires with fewer than 30,000 or more than 120,000 public chains were excluded, along with five repertoires with anomalous nucleotide sharing. TCRdb provides this immuneACCESS table in a form limited to in-frame rearrangements. Some clones are lacking; in checked studies, under half of them reflect an unresolved V gene, and why the rest are absent is not known. V and J calls and clone size follow that table, whereas D and trimming were derived from the DNA. Counted in this sample were some 96,000 clones; roughly 79% of them appeared once. 1.5% to 2.5% of the sample is in the top ten clones.

This sample is drawn from a study of cytomegalovirus exposure and HLA in healthy donors (dated by TCRdb to about 2017). Regarding the complete study: An earlier analysis of approximately 640 of the donors reported 250 to 350 Gb of sequence data and around 110 million unique TCR beta sequences from 150 million to 200 million T cells. An earlier analysis of 587 of the donors used high-throughput TCR beta sequencing to judge whether each TCR beta V gene segment behaved as functional or pseudogenic. In a later genetic analysis, genome-wide SNP genotypes for about three fifths of the roughly 670 donors were used, and that subset was treated as a discovery cohort. High-throughput TCR immunosequencing, statistical association of individual TCRs with disease status, and machine learning were combined to predict cytomegalovirus infection status. The genetic ancestry cluster associated with self-reported Caucasian donors included 81% of the 300 to 400 genotyped donors. To study patterns of TCR occurrence, a later analysis re-analyzed previously published TCR beta repertoires from 600 to 750 donors and added high-resolution HLA genotyping. Class I and class II HLA loci were covered by the typing at four-digit resolution. Rather than drawing on any new phenotypic data, the later analysis identified candidate immune exposures from TCR beta sequences and the way those sequences occurred across donors. Across about 380 genotyped donors of the cohort, an average of roughly 230,000 unique TCR beta nucleotide sequences per donor were sequenced, and 15% to 20% of those sequences were non-productive. The study aimed to test whether cataloging public T cell receptors could reveal signatures of past pathogen exposure. Typing coverage varied by locus: 629-630 donors for A, B, C, DRB1 and DQB1; roughly 510 for DQA1; over 600 for DPA1; approximately 470 for DPB1. Every repertoire in the discovery cohort had been generated on one and the same sequencing platform. Besides the first cohort of approximately 710 subjects, a separate validation cohort made up of some 110 different subjects was used. Approximately 310 gigabases of sequencing data and approximately 85 million unique TCR sequences were included in an early release covering 550 to 800 HLA-typed donors. The study profiled the T cell repertoires of about 720 subjects by immunosequencing and related them to cytomegalovirus serostatus. Donor age, sex, ethnicity and CMV serostatus were compiled alongside the repertoire data. Roughly 5 DR-DQ haplotypes were handled as single units for association and clustering because linkage in the cohort was strong.

The cohort was made up of about 610 healthy bone marrow donors. Cohort members were all nominally healthy when sampled, although unrecorded immune exposures were likely present. The donor was CMV seronegative and was included in the group of a few hundred seronegative cohort members. Every donor gave a peripheral blood sample, and the peripheral blood mononuclear cells from that sample were used for TCR beta sequencing. The Qiagen DNeasy Blood Extraction Kit was used to extract genomic DNA from the blood cell samples. Study-wide conclusions, independent of this receptor: According to a later analysis, most CMV-associated TCR beta chains appeared to be HLA-restricted, and the HLA associations seemed to be driven largely by CMV exposure. The classifier was reported to diagnose cytomegalovirus status with high specificity and sensitivity in both the original and validation cohorts. Compared with equally common non-associated chains, HLA-associated TCR beta chains in a later analysis were more clonally expanded and had lower generation probabilities. In an earlier analysis of some 640 of the donors, most TCR beta V segments were observed in productive rearrangements about 87% or about 30% of the time, broadly matching IMGT annotations. According to the authors, the approach could potentially be generalized to other disease states and immunological phenotypes. Linkage disequilibrium might explain the correlated functional status among segregating V segments, but an unknown experimental factor could not be ruled out. At a false discovery rate of 0.05, a later analysis linked some 18,000 TCR beta sequences to specific HLA alleles. Some IMGT-functional V segments, including TRBV6-2 and TRBV6-3, could not be distinguished by the 87-base-pair reads and were therefore excluded. Because some donors lacked HLA typing at each locus, the association tests relied only on the typed subset. The cohort was sequenced for TCR beta chains only, and without alpha or paired-chain data the features that could be detected were limited. Presence/absence analyses assumed roughly uniform sequencing depth across donors, an assumption that may not hold. A further reported finding was that TCR beta sequences accurately predicted the HLA-A and HLA-B alleles for most subjects in the first cohort. When HLA alleles, especially DR and DQ, strongly co-occurred, TCR associations were difficult to assign to individual alleles. The sequencing pipeline was judged likely to have produced a cluster of highly shared sequence variants as a technical artifact. In a later analysis, the rate of TCR association differed among HLA loci, with DRB1 alleles having the most associated TCRs and HLA-C alleles having the fewest. The earlier analysis of 587 of the donors excluded roughly 17 rarely observed V segments, including chromosome 9 orphons, because counts were too low. In a later genetic analysis, fewer N-insertions in productive TCRs were reported among donors in an Asian-associated ancestry cluster than the 666-donor mean. For the cohort, immune exposure information was limited to CMV serostatus. An association between a missense DCLRE1C variant and V-gene and J-gene trimming of TCR beta chains was found in a later genetic analysis and replicated in an independent cohort. In vitro tests confirmed that a few of the cytomegalovirus-associated TCR beta chains recognize cytomegalovirus antigens. In a later analysis, several top co-occurrence clusters were reported to appear linked to parvovirus B19, influenza, CMV and Epstein-Barr virus. While some public TCRs were present in many individuals, most TCR sequences turned up only very rarely across donors. In the study, approximately 150 TCR beta chains were listed as associated with cytomegalovirus.

CDR1 LNHDA and CDR2 SQIVND are derived from the germline V gene (reference sequence). V loses 4 bases, J loses 4 bases, and the germline ends lie 10 bases apart. From cysteine to phenylalanine, the CDR3 is 13 amino acids long. Solely the CDR3 DNA is kept, with 39 bases framed from the first base. The sequence was collected from a man aged 40-49 years in good health and CMV-seronegative. This sequence uses TRBV19 and TRBJ1-2; the D gene remains uncertain. The specimen was PBMCs. CDR3 sequence: CASSNVEAYGYTF. Read as DNA, the sequence is TGTGCCAGTAGTAACGTTGAGGCCTATGGCTACACCTTC.